One TCR beta chain is described in this entry. No antigen is known for it. This entry belongs to a study of STAT3 mutations in large granular lymphocyte leukemia. Findings and caveats of the study: In T-cell large granular lymphocyte leukemia, about half of patients showed multiple immunodominant subclonotypes. All newly emerging clones after therapy were STAT3 wild type. Treatment regimens differed across patients between samplings. No sample exists from the first appearance of each clone.

Trimming took off 5 bases at V and 0 bases at J, with 14 bases between the two ends. This CDR3 has 16 amino acids. The germline CDR1 and CDR2 sequences are MDHEN and SYDVKM. Method: immunoSEQ multiplex PCR; TCRdb's copy keeps in-frame clones and lacks some. The sample yields 25,000 to 40,000 clones, approximately 84% seen once. The specimen sequenced was peripheral blood mononuclear cells. The clonotype comes from a man in his 60s with T-cell large granular lymphocyte leukemia. Some clones in this sample may be carry-over from other donors' samples. The rearrangement links TRBV28 to TRBJ1-3; a weak D match, TRBD1 (5 bases). The CDR3 loop reads CASSRGRQSSGNTIYF. The CDR3 coding sequence is TGTGCCAGCAGTAGGGGACGGCAGAGCTCTGGAAACACCATATATTTT.